A single sample is the source of the 30 T cell receptor beta chains below, sequenced in a study of cytomegalovirus exposure and HLA in healthy donors (dated by TCRdb to about 2017). Receptor libraries were prepared by the immunoSEQ multiplex PCR assay. For the multiplex PCR, a mixture combining 60 forward primers for TCR Vbeta segments and 13 reverse primers for TCR Jbeta segments was used. TCRdb's version of the immuneACCESS table is confined to in-frame rearrangements and falls short of the full clone set. An unresolved V gene accounts for under half of the shortfall where checked; the remainder is of unknown origin. Here the sample has about 140,000 clones; approximately 80% occur a single time. The ten biggest clones cover approximately 1.8% of the sample. Sequencing input: PBMCs. The receptors come from a man aged 35 to 55 in good health and CMV-seronegative.

This sequence joins TRBV7-9 and TRBJ2-3; 11 bases map to TRBD1. CDR1 is SEHNR, CDR2 FQNEAQ, per germline (reference sequence). CDR3 length: 18 amino acids. With 4 bases clipped from V and 3 bases from J, the junction kept 12 bases outside the gene matches. DNA for the CDR3: TGTGCCAGCAGCTATCGGCTGGGGACAGGGGGAGGGACAGATACGCAGTATTTT. It translates to CASSYRLGTGGGTDTQYF.

This clone was counted a single time. The V gene is TRBV5-1, the J gene TRBJ2-5; D might be TRBD1 (5 bases). Gene TRBJ2-7 matches the end of the DNA better, so the J call may be wrong. Germline assignment: CDR1 SGHRS and CDR2 YFSETQ. The CDR3 has 15 residues. The CDR3 coding sequence is TGCGCCAGCAGCTTGGATGCAGGGAATCGCCACGAGCAGTACTTC. Amino acid sequence: CASSLDAGNRHEQYF.

CDR3 DNA: TGTGCCAGCGCAGTTGTAGCGCCACCACCGACTTCGACCAAGCAGTTCTTC. This sequence encodes CASAVVAPPPTSTKQFF. This chain joins TRBV2 and TRBJ2-1; D may be TRBD2 (5 bases). There are 17 residues in the CDR3. CDR1 is SNHLY and CDR2 is FYNNEI in the germline V gene. The ends were cut back, 8 bases at V and 11 bases at J, with 31 bases in the middle.

The chain uses TRBV11-2 and TRBJ2-3, with D unclear. This CDR3 spans 12 amino acids. Germline V gives CDR1 SGHAT, CDR2 FQNNGV. V lost 5 bases, J lost 5 bases, and 8 bases lay in between. CDR3: CASSPFRDTQYF. The CDR3 region has the DNA TGTGCCAGCAGCCCCTTCCGAGATACGCAGTATTTT.

About this clone itself: At one end the junction does not follow the germline gene, possibly because of a read error. The genes are TRBV7-9 and TRBJ1-4; 7 positions match TRBD1. The CDR3 is 17 amino acids. CDR1 is SEHNR, CDR2 FQNEAQ, per germline (reference sequence). CDR3: CSSSLGQARATNEKLFF. In nucleotides, the CDR3 is TGTTCCAGCAGCTTAGGACAGGCGAGGGCAACTAATGAAAAACTGTTTTTT.

This clone was observed a few times. The rearrangement links TRBV6-1 to TRBJ2-5; D is perhaps TRBD1 (6 bases). CDR3 length: 12 amino acids. V shed 7 bases and J shed 5 bases, with 11 bases lying between them. The germline gives CDR1 MNHNS, CDR2 SASEGT. CDR3 nucleotides: TGTGCCAGCACTTTACAGGGCGAGACCCAGTACTTC. This gives the protein CASTLQGETQYF.

This clone has only a few counts. The V and J genes are TRBV28 and TRBJ2-2; D is unresolved. Germline loops: CDR1 MDHEN, CDR2 SYDVKM. Trimming pared 1 base from V and 2 bases from J, leaving 8 bases between. This CDR3 region has 15 residues. This CDR3 reads CASSLLGSNTGELFF. In nucleotides, the CDR3 is TGTGCCAGCAGTTTATTGGGCTCAAACACCGGGGAGCTGTTTTTT.

The V gene is TRBV28, the J gene TRBJ2-3; perhaps TRBD1 as D (6 bases). The CDR3 runs 14 residues. CDR1 is MDHEN and CDR2 is SYDVKM in the germline V gene. V was trimmed by 3 bases and J by 2 bases, leaving 9 bases between them. CDR3 sequence: CASSFQGPTDTQYF. The CDR3 nucleotides are TGTGCCAGCAGTTTTCAGGGGCCCACAGATACGCAGTATTTT. Drawing the rest from reference TRBV28 and TRBJ2-3, the complete variable domain is DVKVTQSSRYLVKRTGEKVFLECVQDMDHENMFWYRQDPGLGLRLIYFSYDVKMKEKGDIPEGYSVSREKKERFSLILESASTNQTSMYLCASSFQGPTDTQYFGPGTRLTVL.

The chain carries TRBV4-1 and TRBJ2-3; the D is unclear. The germline CDR1 and CDR2 sequences are MGHRA and YSYEKL. The CDR3 extends over 15 amino acids. With 1 base removed from V and 0 bases from J, the gap between germline ends came to 8 bases. In DNA form, the CDR3 reads TGCGCCAGCAGCCAAGGGCAGTATAGCACAGATACGCAGTATTTT. Amino acid sequence: CASSQGQYSTDTQYF.

The V and J genes are TRBV21-1 and TRBJ2-7; the DNA was not used to check the table's D call, TRBD1. TRBV21-1 is assigned pseudogene status. The CDR3 runs 19 residues. CDR3 residues: CASIPSGTGSIELVDEQYF. The CDR3 nucleotides are TGTGCCAGCATCCCGTCGGGGACAGGGAGTATCGAGTTGGTTGACGAGCAGTACTTC.

This clone was counted between two and nine times. At the DNA level, this CDR3 is encoded by other sequences in the same sample as well. This chain links TRBV7-9 with TRBJ2-7; D is perhaps TRBD1 (6 bases). In germline, CDR1 is SEHNR, CDR2 FQNEAQ (reference sequence). The CDR3 is made up of 12 amino acids. V gave up 5 bases and J gave up 3 bases, with 8 bases separating them. The CDR3 DNA reads TGTGCCAGCAGCCAACAGGGCTACGAGCAGTACTTC. Translation: CASSQQGYEQYF.

V and J are TRBV11-2 and TRBJ2-1; 8 bases map to TRBD1. The CDR3 runs to 14 residues. Germline values: CDR1 SGHAT, CDR2 FQNNGV. V was clipped by 5 bases and J by 6 bases; unmatched bases: 6. CDR3 in amino acids: CASSRLDRVNEQFF. As DNA, the CDR3 is TGTGCCAGCAGCCGCCTGGACAGGGTCAATGAGCAGTTCTTC.

This clone turned up a few times. The V and J genes are TRBV7-2 and TRBJ2-2; possibly TRBD1 for D (5 bases). The CDR3 covers 14 residues. V was pared by 4 bases and J by 4 bases, with 10 bases between. Germline V gives CDR1 SGHTA, CDR2 FQGNSA. CDR3 amino acids: CASSSSGSTGELFF. The CDR3 DNA sequence: TGTGCCAGCAGCTCATCAGGGTCCACCGGGGAGCTGTTTTTT.

The chain recombines TRBV28 with TRBJ1-3, with 7 bases lining up with TRBD1. The CDR3 sequence is 17 residues long. Germline V lookup: CDR1 MDHEN, CDR2 SYDVKM. The ends lost 1 base at V and 1 base at J; junction bases unmatched: 7. CDR3 sequence (DNA): TGTGCCAGCAGTTTATACGTCCCGGGACAGTCTGGAAACACCATATATTTT. This gives the protein CASSLYVPGQSGNTIYF.

V gene TRBV19 combines with J gene TRBJ2-2; 12 nucleotides match TRBD1. J gave up 5 bases and V 9 bases, and 7 bases lay outside the gene matches. The CDR3 contains 15 residues. Germline V gives CDR1 LNHDA, CDR2 SQIVND (reference sequence). The CDR3 here is CASTGQGAGTGELFF. The CDR3 DNA is TGTGCCAGCACGGGACAGGGGGCGGGAACCGGGGAGCTGTTTTTT.

As DNA, the CDR3 is TGTGCCAGCAGTACCGGGACAGATAATAATTCACCCCTCCACTTT. Protein: CASSTGTDNNSPLHF. The V and J genes are TRBV28 and TRBJ1-6; 7 positions agree with TRBD1. The J segment lost 5 bases and the V segment lost 5 bases, leaving 6 bases of the junction unmatched. Germline V CDR1 and CDR2: MDHEN, SYDVKM. This CDR3 is built from 15 residues.

V usage is TRBV7-8 and J usage is TRBJ2-3, with 9 bases identical to TRBD2. V was clipped by 5 bases and J by 6 bases; unmatched bases: 12. The CDR3 is made up of 16 amino acids. Germline CDR1 is SGHVS and CDR2 is FQNEAQ. CDR3 sequence reads: CASSPRVSGSSDTQYF. DNA for the CDR3: TGTGCCAGCAGCCCTCGCGTTAGCGGGAGCTCTGATACGCAGTATTTT.

This clone was recorded a few times. The chain joins TRBV5-1 to TRBJ2-7; 7 bases align to TRBD1. J gave up 3 bases and V 0 bases, and 3 bases lay outside the gene matches. This CDR3 has 14 residues. CDR1 is SGHRS, CDR2 YFSETQ, per germline. The DNA of the CDR3 is TGCGCCAGCAGCTTGGCGGGACAGTTCTACGAGCAGTACTTC. It is translated as CASSLAGQFYEQYF.

V gene TRBV7-6 combines with J gene TRBJ2-6; 7 nucleotides align to TRBD1. This CDR3 region has 19 residues. Germline CDR1 reads SGHVS; CDR2 reads FNYEAQ. Losses at the gene ends were 0 bases for V and 0 bases for J; bases not matched to a gene: 8. CDR3 DNA: TGTGCCAGCAGCTTAGCGAGGCTGGACAGGAACTCTGGGGCCAACGTCCTGACTTTC. It codes for CASSLARLDRNSGANVLTF.

The DNA for the CDR3 is TGTGCCAGCAGCTTCGACAGGGGGGGAAACAATGAGCAGTTCTTC. This encodes CASSFDRGGNNEQFF. The gene calls are TRBV7-3 and TRBJ2-1, with 9 bases lining up with TRBD1. Per the germline V gene, CDR1 is SGHTA and CDR2 is FQGTGA. There are 15 residues in the CDR3. After removal of 3 bases from V and 5 bases from J, the junction contained 5 bases not matched to a gene.

The chain carries TRBV19 and TRBJ1-5, with D tentatively TRBD1 (6 bases). From germline, CDR1 is LNHDA and CDR2 SQIVND (reference sequence). The CDR3 consists of 20 residues. The germline V and J ends were trimmed by 3 bases and 2 bases, with 26 bases remaining between them. The CDR3 loop is CASSMGALGGQGGGNQPQHF. The CDR3 DNA sequence: TGTGCCAGTAGTATGGGAGCTTTGGGGGGCCAGGGAGGGGGCAATCAGCCCCAGCATTTT. Looking up the rest from reference TRBV19 and TRBJ1-5 gives the full variable domain: DGGITQSPKYLFRKEGQNVTLSCEQNLNHDAMYWYRQDPGQGLRLIYYSQIVNDFQKGDIAEGYSVSREKKESFPLTVTSAQKNPTAFYLCASSMGALGGQGGGNQPQHFGDGTRLSIL.

V usage is TRBV9 and J usage is TRBJ1-3; TRBD1 might be the D (5 bases). Trimming left V 0 bases short and J 3 bases short, with 13 bases between. CDR1 and CDR2 (germline): SGDLS, YYNGEE. CDR3 length equals 16 residues. The CDR3 sequence: CASSVEGGAIGNTIYF. DNA for the CDR3: TGTGCCAGCAGCGTAGAGGGAGGGGCGATTGGAAACACCATATATTTT.

V usage is TRBV27 and J usage is TRBJ2-3, with a weak D call TRBD1 (5 bases). This CDR3 has 13 amino acids. V shed 8 bases and J shed 4 bases, with 13 bases lying between them. Germline values: CDR1 MNHEY, CDR2 SMNVEV (reference sequence). CDR3 nucleotides: TGTGCCAGCGGGTCGGAAGGGGCAGATACGCAGTATTTT. Encoded protein: CASGSEGADTQYF.

CDR3 sequence reads: CASTPTLDTEAFF. The CDR3 DNA reads as TGTGCCAGTACCCCGACTCTAGACACTGAAGCTTTCTTT. The chain employs TRBV19 and TRBJ1-1; D remains unclear. The CDR3 is 13 residues long. V lost 7 bases and J 3 bases, leaving 12 bases between the germline ends. The germline V gene encodes CDR1 LNHDA and CDR2 SQIVND (reference sequence). Using reference TRBV19 and TRBJ1-1 for the parts outside the CDR3, the full variable domain is DGGITQSPKYLFRKEGQNVTLSCEQNLNHDAMYWYRQDPGQGLRLIYYSQIVNDFQKGDIAEGYSVSREKKESFPLTVTSAQKNPTAFYLCASTPTLDTEAFFGQGTRLTVV.

The chain is built from TRBV4-1 and TRBJ2-5, with 10 nucleotides matching TRBD1. The CDR3 is 18 residues long. Germline V gene sequence: CDR1 MGHRA, CDR2 YSYEKL. After removal of 3 bases from V and 1 base from J, the junction contained 11 bases not matched to a gene. The CDR3 loop is CASSQRRQGARSQETQYF. The CDR3 bases are TGCGCCAGCAGCCAGAGAAGACAGGGGGCGAGATCCCAAGAGACCCAGTACTTC.

The rearrangement joins TRBV7-2 to TRBJ2-5, with TRBD1 identical over 7 bases. Matching the DNA end better, TRBJ2-7 makes the J call doubtful. Per the germline V gene, CDR1 is SGHTA and CDR2 is FQGNSA. This CDR3 is built from 14 residues. The DNA for the CDR3 is TGTGCCAGCAGCGTAGGACAGGTGACCTACGAGCAGTACTTC. Translation: CASSVGQVTYEQYF.

The chain carries TRBV11-2 and TRBJ2-1; possible D gene TRBD1, 6 bases. Trimming stripped 5 bases from V and 13 bases from J, with 21 bases between. This CDR3 has 14 residues. Germline V gene sequence: CDR1 SGHAT, CDR2 FQNNGV. The CDR3 nucleotides are TGTGCCAGCAGCCCGACAGGAGCGGTGACCTCACAGTTCTTC. As protein: CASSPTGAVTSQFF.

The chain couples TRBV11-2 to TRBJ2-7; TRBD1 might be the D (6 bases). The germline V gene has CDR1 SGHAT and CDR2 FQNNGV. The CDR3 is 15 amino acids. Trimming removed 0 bases from V and 3 bases from J, with 12 bases in between. This CDR3 reads CASSLDPGQRYEQYF. In nucleotides, the CDR3 is TGTGCCAGCAGCTTAGACCCGGGACAACGCTACGAGCAGTACTTC. The full variable domain, with the rest looked up from reference TRBV11-2 and TRBJ2-7, is EAGVAQSPRYKIIEKRQSVAFWCNPISGHATLYWYQQILGQGPKLLIQFQNNGVVDDSQLPKDRFSAERLKGVDSTLKIQPAKLEDSAVYLCASSLDPGQRYEQYFGPGTRLTVT.

This clone has a handful of counts. CDR3 protein: CASTDTPVAGGPRETQYF. DNA for the CDR3: TGTGCCAGCACCGACACACCGGTAGCGGGGGGGCCTCGGGAGACCCAGTACTTC. The chain uses TRBV27 and TRBJ2-5, with 11 bases fitting TRBD2. Germline V gene lookup returns CDR1 MNHEY and CDR2 SMNVEV (reference sequence). V lost 7 bases and J lost 5; bases outside the gene matches: 18. CDR3 length: 18 residues.

CDR3 in amino acids: CASSVNRDRGASGEQYF. CDR3 DNA: TGTGCCAGCAGCGTGAACCGGGACAGAGGCGCCTCGGGGGAGCAGTACTTC. The gene calls are TRBV9 and TRBJ2-5; tentatively, D is TRBD1 (7 bases). Per the germline V gene, CDR1 is SGDLS and CDR2 is YYNGEE. With 2 bases removed from V and 11 bases from J, the gap between germline ends came to 28 bases. The CDR3 spans 17 residues.